The clone carrying this TCR beta chain was observed a single time. CDR3 length: 16 amino acids. Germline V gene data show CDR1 as LNHNV and CDR2 as YYDKDF (reference sequence). The germline V and J ends were trimmed by 5 bases and 0 bases, with 11 bases remaining between them. This sample was included in a study of blood T cell repertoires in COVID-19. About the research overall: From the United States, Italy and Spain came samples of acute and convalescent COVID-19. PBMCs, B-cell-depleted T cells, or T cells provided the cDNA or gDNA that made up the material.

Clones were read by immunoSEQ multiplex PCR, and TCRdb kept only the in-frame ones, dropping some. The sample records around 92,000 clones, about 86% being singletons. Sequenced input: peripheral blood. The chain carries TRBV15 and TRBJ2-6, with a possible D match to TRBD1 (7 bases). This sequence originates from a woman aged 55-75 years in a cohort sampled during active or convalescent COVID-19. This CDR3 is CATSGGTASGANVLTF. CDR3 nucleotide sequence: TGTGCCACCAGCGGAGGGACAGCCTCTGGGGCCAACGTCCTGACTTTC.